This TCR beta chain was obtained from a study of T cell repertoires in cytomegalovirus infection. Turning to the study itself: Recently identified HLA-C-restricted and well-studied HLA-B-restricted CMV epitopes were used. Through public TCR beta signatures, both CMV infection and matching HLA type were indicated.

General study results and limits: Summed frequency of public TCR beta families distinguished CMV carriers with the relevant HLA.

MiXCR, run by TCRdb on the reads, gives a single entry per CDR3 protein. The data contain around 570,000 distinct CDR3 sequences, over 35% of them singletons. The CDR3 has 16 amino acids. Germline V gene lookup returns CDR1 DFQATT and CDR2 SNEGSKA (reference sequence). Trimming left V 0 bases short and J 0 bases short, with 11 bases between. With regard to this clonotype: Its matching antigen is unknown.

The gene calls are TRBV20-1 and TRBJ2-2, with D tentatively TRBD1 (5 bases). This TCR came from a human donor in good health (CMV status not recorded). Some clones in this sample may be carry-over from other donors' samples. Sequencing was performed on cultured PBMCs, taken from culture after CMV antigen stimulation. In DNA, the CDR3 is TGCAGTGCTAGAGAACCTGGACAAGCGAACACCGGGGAGCTGTTTTTT. This translates into CSAREPGQANTGELFF.